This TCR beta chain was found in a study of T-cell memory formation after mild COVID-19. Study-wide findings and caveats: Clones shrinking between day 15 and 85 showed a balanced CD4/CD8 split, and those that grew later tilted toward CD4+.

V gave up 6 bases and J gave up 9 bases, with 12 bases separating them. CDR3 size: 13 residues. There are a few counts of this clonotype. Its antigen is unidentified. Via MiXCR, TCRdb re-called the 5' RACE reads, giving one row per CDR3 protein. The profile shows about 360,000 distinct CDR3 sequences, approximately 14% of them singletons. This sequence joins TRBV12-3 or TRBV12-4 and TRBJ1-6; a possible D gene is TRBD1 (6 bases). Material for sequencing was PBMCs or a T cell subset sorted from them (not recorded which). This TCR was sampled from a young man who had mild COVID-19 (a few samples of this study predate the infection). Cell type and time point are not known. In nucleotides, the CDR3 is TGTGCCAGCAGGTCCAGGGGAGGTTCACCCCTCCACTTT. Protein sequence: CASRSRGGSPLHF.